This TCR beta chain stems from a study of metastatic and nonmetastatic thyroid tumors. Study background: Malignant and benign thyroid patients had repertoires compared in peripheral blood and tumor or nodule tissue.

Thyroid surgery had not been preceded by any treatment in any patient. For this clone: Antigen specificity is unknown.

V shed 0 bases and J shed 2 bases, with 17 bases lying between them. The CDR3 sequence is 17 residues long. Per the germline V gene, CDR1 is SGHAT and CDR2 is FQDESV (reference sequence). Overall study findings and caveats: Reports indicated that malignant thyroid tumors showed significantly higher TCR beta diversity than benign nodules did, in blood and tumor.

How the authors handled the data: Researchers built a distant-metastasis classifier for papillary thyroid cancer that drew on CDR3 differences across clinicopathological groups. TCRdb re-clonotyped the PCR reads via MiXCR. The V and J calls follow TCRdb's processing rather than the paper's. Among some 34,000 clones listed, approximately 15% were seen once. The rearrangement uses TRBV11-1 and TRBJ2-7; D might be TRBD1 (6 bases). Sequenced sample: blood. This TCR was sampled from a female donor with papillary thyroid cancer or a benign thyroid nodule (not recorded which). Some clones in this sample may be carry-over from other donors' samples. The CDR3: CASSLARGAGAPYEQYF. In DNA form, the CDR3 reads TGTGCCAGCAGCTTAGCCCGAGGGGCAGGGGCCCCCTACGAGCAGTACTTC.